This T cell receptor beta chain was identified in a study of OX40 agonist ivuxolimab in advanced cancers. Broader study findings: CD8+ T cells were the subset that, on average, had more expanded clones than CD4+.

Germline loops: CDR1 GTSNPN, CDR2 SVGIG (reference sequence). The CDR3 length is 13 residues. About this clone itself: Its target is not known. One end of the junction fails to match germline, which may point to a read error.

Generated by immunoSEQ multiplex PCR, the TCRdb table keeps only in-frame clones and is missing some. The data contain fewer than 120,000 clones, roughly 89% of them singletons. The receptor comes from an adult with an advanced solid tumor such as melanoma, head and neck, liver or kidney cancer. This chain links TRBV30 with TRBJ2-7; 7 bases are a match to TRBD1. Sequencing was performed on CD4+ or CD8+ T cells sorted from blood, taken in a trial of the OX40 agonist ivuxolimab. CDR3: CAWGVRQGYEQYF. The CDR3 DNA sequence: TGTGCCTGGGGTGTACGACAGGGTTACGAGCAGTACTTC.